Below, 6 T cell receptor beta chains from the same sample are listed, as sequenced in a study of blood T cell repertoires in COVID-19. TCRdb keeps only in-frame clones here, not all; method: immunoSEQ multiplex PCR. The table has about 330,000 clones, roughly 87% seen once. Sequencing was performed on peripheral blood. The origin of the receptors is a man aged 25-45 years with COVID-19, enrolled during active disease.

V usage is TRBV10-3 and J usage is TRBJ1-6, with D possibly TRBD1 on 6 matching bases. This CDR3 region has 14 residues. Germline CDR1 ENHRY, CDR2 SYGVKD. Trimming shortened V by 4 bases and J by 9 bases, and 13 bases separated the two germline ends. CDR3 DNA sequence: TGTGCCATCAGTGTACAGGGAGTTGGTTCACCCCTCCACTTT. This translates into CAISVQGVGSPLHF.

The chain is built from TRBV11-3 and TRBJ2-3; TRBD2 matches 11 bases. CDR3 size: 14 residues. From germline, CDR1 is SGHNT and CDR2 YENEEA. Trimming at V came to 5 bases and at J to 6 bases, leaving 4 bases not matched to a gene. CDR3 sequence reads: CASSATSGSDTQYF. CDR3 DNA sequence: TGTGCCAGCAGCGCAACTAGCGGGAGTGATACGCAGTATTTT.

This clone was detected only once. The V gene is TRBV7-9, the J gene TRBJ2-1; 7 positions agree with TRBD2. The CDR3 covers 15 residues. Germline trimming cut 7 bases from V and 0 bases from J; bases unmatched to any gene: 6. Germline V gene lookup returns CDR1 SEHNR and CDR2 FQNEAQ (reference sequence). The CDR3 loop reads CASTRGVSSYNEQFF. For the CDR3, the DNA is TGTGCCAGCACCCGGGGGGTCAGCTCCTACAATGAGCAGTTCTTC.

This chain uses TRBV6-5 with TRBJ1-3, with D perhaps matching TRBD1 (5 bases). CDR1 is MNHEY and CDR2 is SVGAGI in the germline V gene. The CDR3 covers 15 residues. V shed 6 bases and J shed 0 bases, with 12 bases lying between them. Here the CDR3 reads CASSNRILSGNTIYF. CDR3 in DNA: TGTGCCAGCAGCAACAGGATACTCTCTGGAAACACCATATATTTT.

V usage is TRBV18 and J usage is TRBJ2-7, with 7 bases lining up with TRBD2. CDR1 and CDR2 from the germline V gene are KGHSH and LQKENI. With V trimmed by 3 bases and J by 2 bases, 10 bases remained unmatched. CDR3 length equals 16 residues. Here the CDR3 DNA reads TGTGCCAGCTCACCGCATGGCGGGAGCCCTACCTACGAGCAGTACTTC. Amino acid sequence: CASSPHGGSPTYEQYF.

The V call is TRBV19, the J call TRBJ2-2, with 13 bases lining up with TRBD2. The CDR3 totals 19 residues. V trimming: 6 bases; J trimming: 4 bases; junction bases outside the gene matches: 14. Germline CDR1 and CDR2: LNHDA and SQIVND (reference sequence). The CDR3 nucleotides are TGTGCCAGTAGCCGCCGAGGACTAGCGGGAGATATCGGCACCGGGGAGCTGTTTTTT. Its protein is CASSRRGLAGDIGTGELFF. The variable domain in full, completed from reference TRBV19 and TRBJ2-2, reads DGGITQSPKYLFRKEGQNVTLSCEQNLNHDAMYWYRQDPGQGLRLIYYSQIVNDFQKGDIAEGYSVSREKKESFPLTVTSAQKNPTAFYLCASSRRGLAGDIGTGELFFGEGSRLTVL.